This T cell receptor beta chain stems from a study of siplizumab effects on memory and regulatory T cells. Findings of the study overall: Whether the proliferating Tregs (from siplizumab cultures) were suppressive was not confirmed.

Profiling relied on immunoSEQ multiplex PCR, and the TCRdb table lists in-frame clones only, not all of them. The data hold 87,000 or so clones, with 85% to 95% observed a single time. This clone was observed once. Antigen: not known. The clonotype originates from a human donor in good health. The sequencing sample was made of non-Treg CD4+ T cells sorted from blood.

CDR3 nucleotide sequence: TGCGCCAGCCTCGAAGGTAGCGCGGTCTTTTCGATGGAGACCCAGTACTTC. Encoded protein: CASLEGSAVFSMETQYF. The V gene is TRBV10-2, the J gene TRBJ2-5, with D possibly being TRBD2 (5 bases). The germline V gene encodes CDR1 WSHSY and CDR2 SAAADI. The length of the CDR3 is 17 residues. V was trimmed by 8 bases and J by 5 bases, leaving 27 bases between them.